The 11 T cell receptor beta chains reported below all come from one sample, sequenced in a study of TIL therapy for anti-PD-1-resistant metastatic lung cancer. Time point denoted: pre-treatment sample, taken before nivolumab and TIL therapy. The tumor samples were excised metastases, mostly pleural nodules or supraclavicular lymph nodes. This was the immunoSEQ v3 assay. Assay: immunoSEQ multiplex PCR; the TCRdb copy retains only in-frame clones and omits some. The sample contains approximately 97,000 clones, about 71% of which appear only once. The starting material was tumor tissue, obtained at baseline. The receptors derive from a person between 30 and 80 years old with non-small cell lung cancer.

This chain connects TRBV4-2 to TRBJ1-4, with D uncertain. CDR3 length: 16 amino acids. V was cut by 1 base and J by 4 bases, with 13 bases left in between. Germline values: CDR1 LGHNA, CDR2 YNFKEQ. Here the CDR3 DNA reads TGTGCCAGCAGCCAAGTCCCCGCAGGCCTTAATGAAAAACTGTTTTTT. Translated, it gives CASSQVPAGLNEKLFF.

The chain uses TRBV28 and TRBJ1-2, with D perhaps TRBD1 (5 bases). The CDR3 covers 12 residues. V was shortened by 5 bases and J by 8 bases, with 12 bases between the two germline ends. Germline lookup yields CDR1 MDHEN and CDR2 SYDVKM. Here the CDR3 DNA reads TGTGCCAGCAGTCTCCAGGGACCCGGCTACACCTTC. It codes for CASSLQGPGYTF.

The rearrangement uses TRBV4-1 and TRBJ2-7; TRBD2 agrees at 8 bases. The CDR3 consists of 15 residues. V was clipped by 4 bases and J by 1 base; unmatched bases: 6. CDR1 and CDR2 (germline): MGHRA, YSYEKL. The CDR3 nucleotides are TGCGCCAGCAGCCTACAGCGGGAGTGGTCCTACGAGCAGTACTTC. Encoded protein: CASSLQREWSYEQYF.

This clone came up once. Only one base separates this from a far larger clonotype, so it likely reflects a read error. V gene TRBV11-1 combines with J gene TRBJ2-1; D is possibly TRBD1 (5 bases). The CDR3 length is 15 residues. V was clipped by 1 base and J by 0 bases, with 7 bases between them. Germline V gene data show CDR1 as SGHAT and CDR2 as FQDESV (reference sequence). This CDR3 is CASSLGQSSYNEQFF. As DNA, the CDR3 is TGTGCCAGCAGCTTAGGACAGAGCTCCTACAATGAGCAGTTCTTC.

This clone has more than one count but fewer than ten. This rearrangement joins TRBV30 to TRBJ2-1, with 7 positions matching TRBD1. Germline lookup yields CDR1 GTSNPN and CDR2 SVGIG (reference sequence). The CDR3 contains 12 residues. With 0 bases clipped from V and 9 bases from J, the junction kept 2 bases outside the gene matches. CDR3 sequence (DNA): TGTGCCTGGAGTGTACGACAGGGTGAGCAGTTCTTC. Translation gives CAWSVRQGEQFF.

The J gene is TRBJ2-2, the V gene TRBV7-8; 9 nucleotides align to TRBD2. J gave up 7 bases and V 8 bases, and 17 bases lay outside the gene matches. The germline gives CDR1 SGHVS, CDR2 FQNEAQ. The CDR3 totals 17 residues. CDR3 loop: CASGLSILAGDFGELFF. The DNA of the CDR3 is TGTGCCAGCGGACTAAGCATCTTAGCGGGAGATTTCGGGGAGCTGTTTTTT.

The table lists this clone with a few counts. The V call is TRBV7-2, the J call TRBJ2-7; D is unresolved. Looked up from germline, CDR1 is SGHTA and CDR2 is FQGNSA. The CDR3 extends over 12 amino acids. V lost 5 bases and J lost 3, with 8 bases in between. CDR3 DNA sequence: TGTGCCAGCAGCCCACAAAGCTACGAGCAGTACTTC. Translated, it gives CASSPQSYEQYF.

The chain is built from TRBV6-1 and TRBJ2-3, with 7 nucleotides matching TRBD2. CDR1 and CDR2 from the germline V gene are MNHNS and SASEGT. After removal of 4 bases from V and 0 bases from J, the junction contained 10 bases not matched to a gene. CDR3 length: 17 amino acids. For the CDR3, the DNA is TGTGCCAGCAGTGTCGGTCGGGGTAGCGGGAGCACAGATACGCAGTATTTT. This translates into CASSVGRGSGSTDTQYF.

The rearrangement uses TRBV29-1 and TRBJ2-1; possible D gene TRBD1, 6 bases. Germline values: CDR1 SQVTM, CDR2 ANQGSEA. This CDR3 comprises 14 residues. Trimming cost V 3 bases and J 7 bases, with 16 bases left between them. CDR3 sequence: CSVEQGYVGNEQFF. CDR3 sequence (DNA): TGCAGCGTTGAGCAGGGGTACGTCGGAAATGAGCAGTTCTTC.

The J gene is TRBJ1-1, the V gene TRBV6-6; no reliable D call. V was shortened by 5 bases and J by 0 bases, with 7 bases between the two germline ends. Germline V gene sequence: CDR1 MNHNY, CDR2 SVGAGI (reference sequence). The CDR3 runs to 13 residues. For the CDR3, the DNA is TGTGCCAGCAGTACAATCCTGAACACTGAAGCTTTCTTT. It encodes CASSTILNTEAFF.

The rearrangement joins TRBV10-3 to TRBJ2-1; TRBD2 matches at 10 bases. The CDR3 has 15 residues. Trimming at V came to 6 bases and at J to 8 bases, leaving 10 bases not matched to a gene. Germline V gene lookup returns CDR1 ENHRY and CDR2 SYGVKD. In nucleotides, the CDR3 is TGTGCCATCAGCCCGAGCGGGAGGGCCGGGGATGAGCAGTTCTTC. This gives the protein CAISPSGRAGDEQFF.